This TCR beta chain came from a study of long-term antiretroviral therapy in people with HIV. Looked up from germline, CDR1 is SGDLS and CDR2 is YYNGEE. CDR3 length: 14 residues. After removal of 0 bases from V and 9 bases from J, the junction contained 5 bases not matched to a gene. This clone was counted a single time. The antigen is unknown. Samples were assayed with immunoSEQ v3.0 at survey level. TCRdb keeps only in-frame clones here, not all; method: immunoSEQ multiplex PCR. The table shows roughly 40,000 clones, with approximately 86% occurring only once. Findings and caveats of the study: Clones that had undergone expansion before ART prevailed in the repertoire throughout all time points. For ART adherence, viral resistance and therapy changes, no data were available. Repertoires with HIV possessed tighter CDR3 length spans than those of controls.

In the United States, treatment was given to all participants with HIV. The material sequenced was unsorted PBMCs, taken just before starting antiretroviral therapy. This sequence originates from a woman between 18 and 30 years old with HIV. The chain joins TRBV9 to TRBJ2-4; 8 bases are a match to TRBD2. CDR3 in DNA: TGTGCCAGCAGCGTAGAACGGGAGGGGACCATTCAGTACTTC. Protein: CASSVEREGTIQYF.